This TCR beta chain was sequenced in a study of cytomegalovirus exposure and HLA in healthy donors. PCR involved 60 Vbeta and 13 Jbeta primers. Assay used: immunoSEQ multiplex PCR; TCRdb lists only in-frame clones, some missing. The table lists about 120,000 clones, around 63% of them singletons. General study findings and limits: An analysis that came later showed most CMV-associated TCR beta chains appearing HLA-restricted. A reported reduction in N-insertions relative to the 666-donor mean was seen in an Asian-associated ancestry cluster in a later analysis. When analyzed later, a missense DCLRE1C variant was found to be linked to TCR beta V- and J-gene trimming. Associated with cytomegalovirus, according to the listing, were some 180 TCR beta chains.

This clone was counted a few times. Its specificity is not known. Sequenced input: PBMCs. The origin of this receptor is a man aged 35-49 years in good health and CMV-seropositive.

In DNA, the CDR3 is TGTGCCAGCAGGAGGGGCAGGGGGGACCAGCCCCAGCATTTT. Amino acids: CASRRGRGDQPQHF. The chain employs TRBV27 and TRBJ1-5, with 7 bases aligning to TRBD1. The CDR3 has 14 amino acids. V shed 6 bases, J shed 7 bases, and the junction held 9 bases outside the gene matches. Germline loops: CDR1 MNHEY, CDR2 SMNVEV (reference sequence).